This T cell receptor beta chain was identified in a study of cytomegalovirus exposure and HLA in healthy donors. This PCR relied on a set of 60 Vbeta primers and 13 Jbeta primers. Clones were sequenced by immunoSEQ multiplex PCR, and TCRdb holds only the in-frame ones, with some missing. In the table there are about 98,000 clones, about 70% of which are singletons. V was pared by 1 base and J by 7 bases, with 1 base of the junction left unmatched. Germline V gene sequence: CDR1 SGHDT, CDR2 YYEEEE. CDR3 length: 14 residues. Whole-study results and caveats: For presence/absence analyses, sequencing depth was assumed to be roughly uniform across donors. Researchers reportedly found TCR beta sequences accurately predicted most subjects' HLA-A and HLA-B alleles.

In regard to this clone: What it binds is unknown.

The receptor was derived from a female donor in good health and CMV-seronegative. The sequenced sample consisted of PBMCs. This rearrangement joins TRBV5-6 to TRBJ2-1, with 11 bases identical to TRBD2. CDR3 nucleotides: TGTGCCAGCAGCTTGCTAGCGGGGGGAAATGAGCAGTTCTTC. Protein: CASSLLAGGNEQFF.